The clone carrying this T cell receptor beta chain was recorded a few times. No antigen is known for it. For a library built for alpha chains, this beta chain is a stray read; little rests on its size. The sample belongs to a study of spatial heterogeneity in lung cancer. Study details: From matched bulk RNA-seq came a T cell module score, which showed a strong correlation with TCR transcript counts in tumor regions. General study results and limits: Tracking of ubiquitous and regional nonsynonymous mutations by counts of ubiquitous and regional expanded TCRs, respectively, was seen. How many expanded intratumoral alpha and beta TCRs were present tracked the tumor mutation count, which was a count of nonsynonymous mutations.

Germline CDR1 KGHDR, CDR2 SFDVKD. The CDR3 length is 12 residues. The germline V and J ends were trimmed by 7 bases and 10 bases, with 15 bases remaining between them. As to time point: sample taken at primary tumor resection. Sequencing of whole RNA from tumor, nontumor lung or frozen PBMC involved no sorting. A unique molecular identifier was attached to every TCR cDNA molecule. TCRdb ran MiXCR on the 5' RACE reads and lists one entry per CDR3 protein. Of about 1,400 distinct CDR3 sequences in the sample, 5.5% to 6% were seen once. This clonotype originated in a female donor with early-stage non-small cell lung cancer. The chain uses TRBV24-1 and TRBJ2-5; tentatively, D is TRBD2 (6 bases). The sample was lung tumor tissue, taken at surgery. The CDR3: CATSNAGTVQYF. DNA for the CDR3: TGTGCCACCAGCAACGCCGGGACTGTCCAGTACTTC.